The sequence of this T cell receptor beta chain was determined in a study of blood T cell repertoires in COVID-19. Profiling relied on immunoSEQ multiplex PCR, and the TCRdb table lists in-frame clones only, not all of them. The top ten hold under 7% of the sample, which has 310,000 or so clones, 87% seen once. Two consecutive negative NP/OP PCR tests, clearance, or resolved symptoms defined Cohort 3 recovery. This receptor was taken from a woman between 40 and 50 years old who had recovered from COVID-19. The sequenced sample was PBMCs or T cells enriched from blood (not recorded which).

CDR3 amino acids: CSASPGRTFLLGNQPQHF. CDR3 bases: TGCAGTGCTAGTCCGGGGAGGACGTTTCTGTTAGGCAATCAGCCCCAGCATTTT. The chain combines TRBV20-1 with TRBJ1-5; D is ambiguous. Trimming removed 3 bases at V and 2 bases at J, with 23 bases between. This CDR3 is built from 18 residues. CDR1 is DFQATT and CDR2 is SNEGSKA in the germline V gene (reference sequence).